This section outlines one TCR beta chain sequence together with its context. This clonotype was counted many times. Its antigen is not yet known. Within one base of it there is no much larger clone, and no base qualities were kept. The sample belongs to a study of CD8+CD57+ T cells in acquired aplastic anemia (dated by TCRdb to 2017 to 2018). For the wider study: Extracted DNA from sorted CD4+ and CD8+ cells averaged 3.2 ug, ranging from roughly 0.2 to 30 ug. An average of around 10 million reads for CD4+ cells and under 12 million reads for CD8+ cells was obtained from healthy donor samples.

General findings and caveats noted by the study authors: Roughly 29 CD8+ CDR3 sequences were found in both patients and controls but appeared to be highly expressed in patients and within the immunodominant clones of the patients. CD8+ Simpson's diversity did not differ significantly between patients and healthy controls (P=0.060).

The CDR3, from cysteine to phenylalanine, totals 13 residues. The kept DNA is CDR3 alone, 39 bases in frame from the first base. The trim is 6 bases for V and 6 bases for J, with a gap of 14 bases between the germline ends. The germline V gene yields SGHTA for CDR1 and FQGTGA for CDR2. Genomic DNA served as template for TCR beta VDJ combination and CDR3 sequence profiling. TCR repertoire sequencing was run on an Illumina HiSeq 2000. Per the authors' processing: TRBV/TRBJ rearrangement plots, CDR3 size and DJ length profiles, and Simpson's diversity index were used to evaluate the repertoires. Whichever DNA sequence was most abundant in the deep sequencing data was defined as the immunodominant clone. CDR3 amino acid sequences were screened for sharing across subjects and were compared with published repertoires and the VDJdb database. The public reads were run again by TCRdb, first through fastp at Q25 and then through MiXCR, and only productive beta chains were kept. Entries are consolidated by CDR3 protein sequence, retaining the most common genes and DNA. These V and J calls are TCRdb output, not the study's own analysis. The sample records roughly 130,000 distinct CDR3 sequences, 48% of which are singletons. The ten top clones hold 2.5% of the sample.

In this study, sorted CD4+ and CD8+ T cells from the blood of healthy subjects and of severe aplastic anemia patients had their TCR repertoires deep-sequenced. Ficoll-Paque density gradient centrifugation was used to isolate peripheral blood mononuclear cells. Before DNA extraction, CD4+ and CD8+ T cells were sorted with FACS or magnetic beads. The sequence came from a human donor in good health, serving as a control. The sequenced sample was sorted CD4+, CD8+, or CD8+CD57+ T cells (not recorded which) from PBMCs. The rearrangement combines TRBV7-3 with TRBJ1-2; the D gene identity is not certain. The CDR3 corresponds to CASSSPAGDGYTF. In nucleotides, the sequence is TGTGCCAGCAGTTCCCCCGCGGGAGATGGCTACACCTTC.